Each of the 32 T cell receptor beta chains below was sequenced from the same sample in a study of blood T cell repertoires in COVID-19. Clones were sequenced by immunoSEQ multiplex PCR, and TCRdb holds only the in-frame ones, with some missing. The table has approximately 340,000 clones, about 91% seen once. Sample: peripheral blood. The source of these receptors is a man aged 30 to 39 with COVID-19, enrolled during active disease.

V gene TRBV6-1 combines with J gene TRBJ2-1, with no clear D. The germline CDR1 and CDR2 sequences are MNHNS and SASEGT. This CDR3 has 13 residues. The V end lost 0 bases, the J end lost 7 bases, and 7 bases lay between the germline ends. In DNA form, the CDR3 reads TGTGCCAGCAGTGAAGCTCGGAGTAATGAGCAGTTCTTC. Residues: CASSEARSNEQFF.

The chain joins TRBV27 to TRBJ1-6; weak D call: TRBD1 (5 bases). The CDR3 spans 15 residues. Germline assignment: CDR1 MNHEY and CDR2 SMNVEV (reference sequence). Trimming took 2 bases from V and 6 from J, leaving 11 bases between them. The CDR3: CASSLPPGLNSPLHF. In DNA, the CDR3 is TGTGCCAGCAGTTTACCCCCGGGACTTAATTCACCCCTCCACTTT.

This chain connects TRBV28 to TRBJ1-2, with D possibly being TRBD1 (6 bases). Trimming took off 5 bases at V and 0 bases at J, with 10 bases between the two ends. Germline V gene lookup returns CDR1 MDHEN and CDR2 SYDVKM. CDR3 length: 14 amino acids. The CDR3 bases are TGTGCCAGCAGTCTCAGGGGCTCTAACTATGGCTACACCTTC. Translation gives CASSLRGSNYGYTF.

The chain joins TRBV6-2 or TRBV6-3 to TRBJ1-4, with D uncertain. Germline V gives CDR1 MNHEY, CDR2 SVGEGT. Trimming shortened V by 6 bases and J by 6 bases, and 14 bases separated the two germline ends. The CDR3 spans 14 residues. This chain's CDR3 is CASSLPPQYEKLFF. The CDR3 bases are TGTGCCAGCAGCCTTCCCCCTCAGTATGAAAAACTGTTTTTT.

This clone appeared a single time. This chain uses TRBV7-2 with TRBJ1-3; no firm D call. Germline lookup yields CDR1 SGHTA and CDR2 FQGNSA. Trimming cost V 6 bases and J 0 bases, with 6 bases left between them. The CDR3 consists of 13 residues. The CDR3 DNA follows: TGTGCCAGCAGGGGGAGCTCTGGAAACACCATATATTTT. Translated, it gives CASRGSSGNTIYF.

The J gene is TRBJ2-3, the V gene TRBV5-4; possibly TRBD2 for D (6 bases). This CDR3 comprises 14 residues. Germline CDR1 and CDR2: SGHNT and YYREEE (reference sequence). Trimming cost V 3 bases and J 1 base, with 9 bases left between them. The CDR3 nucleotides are TGTGCCAGCAGCTCCGCTAGCGGCACAGATACGCAGTATTTT. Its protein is CASSSASGTDTQYF.

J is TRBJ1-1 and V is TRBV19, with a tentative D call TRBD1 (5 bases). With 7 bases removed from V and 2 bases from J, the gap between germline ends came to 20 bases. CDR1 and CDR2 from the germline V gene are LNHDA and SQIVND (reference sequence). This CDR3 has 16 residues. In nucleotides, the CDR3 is TGTGCCAGTACCAATCTCGTAGGGGTCCAAAACACTGAAGCTTTCTTT. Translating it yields CASTNLVGVQNTEAFF.

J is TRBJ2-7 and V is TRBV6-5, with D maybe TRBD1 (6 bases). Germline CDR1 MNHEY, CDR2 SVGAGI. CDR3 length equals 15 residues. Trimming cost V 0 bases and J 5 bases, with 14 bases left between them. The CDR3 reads CASSYSFTGSDEQYF. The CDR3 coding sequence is TGTGCCAGCAGTTACTCATTTACAGGGTCGGACGAGCAGTACTTC.

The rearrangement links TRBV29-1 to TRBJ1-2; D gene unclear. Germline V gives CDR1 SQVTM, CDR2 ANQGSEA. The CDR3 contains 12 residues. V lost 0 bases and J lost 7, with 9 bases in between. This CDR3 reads CSVEDEEGGYTF. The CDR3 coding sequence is TGCAGCGTTGAAGATGAGGAGGGTGGCTACACCTTC.

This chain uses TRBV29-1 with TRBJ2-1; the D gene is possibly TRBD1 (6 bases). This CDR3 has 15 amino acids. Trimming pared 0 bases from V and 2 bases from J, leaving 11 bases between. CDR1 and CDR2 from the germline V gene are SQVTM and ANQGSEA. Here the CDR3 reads CSVEDQGTTYNEQFF. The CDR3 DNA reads TGCAGCGTTGAAGATCAGGGGACGACCTACAATGAGCAGTTCTTC.

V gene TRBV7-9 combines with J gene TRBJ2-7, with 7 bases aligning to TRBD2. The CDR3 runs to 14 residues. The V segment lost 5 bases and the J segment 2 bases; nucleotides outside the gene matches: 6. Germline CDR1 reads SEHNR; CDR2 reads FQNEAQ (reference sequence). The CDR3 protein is CASSDSGLAYEQYF. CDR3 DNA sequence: TGTGCCAGCAGCGACTCTGGACTAGCCTACGAGCAGTACTTC.

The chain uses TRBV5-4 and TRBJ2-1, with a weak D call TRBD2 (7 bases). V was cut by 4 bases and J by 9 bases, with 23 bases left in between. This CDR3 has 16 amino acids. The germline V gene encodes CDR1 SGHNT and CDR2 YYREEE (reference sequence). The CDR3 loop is CASSGGGGHSRGEQFF. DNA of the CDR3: TGTGCCAGCAGCGGGGGCGGGGGCCACAGTCGGGGTGAGCAGTTCTTC. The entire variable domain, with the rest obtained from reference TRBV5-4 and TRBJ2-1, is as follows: ETGVTQSPTHLIKTRGQQVTLRCSSQSGHNTVSWYQQALGQGPQFIFQYYREEENGRGNFPPRFSGLQFPNYSSELNVNALELDDSALYLCASSGGGGHSRGEQFFGPGTRLTVL.

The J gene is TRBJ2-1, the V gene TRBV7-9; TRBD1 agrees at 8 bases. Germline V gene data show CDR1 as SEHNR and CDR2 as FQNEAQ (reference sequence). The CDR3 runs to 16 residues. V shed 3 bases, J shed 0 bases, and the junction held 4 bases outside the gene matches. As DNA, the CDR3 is TGTGCCAGCAGCTTTCGACAGGGGTTCTCCTACAATGAGCAGTTCTTC. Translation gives CASSFRQGFSYNEQFF.

The CDR3 region has the DNA TGCGCCAGCAGCTTGGTGGCAGGGGGTCTCGAGCAGTACTTC. Amino acid sequence: CASSLVAGGLEQYF. This chain uses TRBV5-1 with TRBJ2-7, with TRBD1 identical over 7 bases. This CDR3 spans 14 amino acids. Losses at the gene ends were 0 bases for V and 6 bases for J; bases not matched to a gene: 6. The germline gives CDR1 SGHRS, CDR2 YFSETQ.

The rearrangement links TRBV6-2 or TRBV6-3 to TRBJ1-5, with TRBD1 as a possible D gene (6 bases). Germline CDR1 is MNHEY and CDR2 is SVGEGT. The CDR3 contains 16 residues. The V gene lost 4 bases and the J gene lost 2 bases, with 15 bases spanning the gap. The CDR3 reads CASSSIQGHRNQPQHF. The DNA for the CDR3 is TGTGCCAGCAGTTCTATTCAGGGGCATCGCAATCAGCCCCAGCATTTT.

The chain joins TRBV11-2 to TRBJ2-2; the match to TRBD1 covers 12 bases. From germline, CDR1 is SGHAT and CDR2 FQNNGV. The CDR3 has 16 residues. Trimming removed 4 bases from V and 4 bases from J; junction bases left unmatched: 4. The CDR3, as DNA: TGTGCCAGCAGCTCCGAGGGACAGGGGGCCACCGGGGAGCTGTTTTTT. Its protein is CASSSEGQGATGELFF.

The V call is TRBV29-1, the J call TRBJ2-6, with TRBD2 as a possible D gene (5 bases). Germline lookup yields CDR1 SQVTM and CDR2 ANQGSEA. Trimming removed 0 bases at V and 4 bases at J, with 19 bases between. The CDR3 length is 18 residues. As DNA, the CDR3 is TGCAGCGTTGAAGATCGGGGTGCAGGTTCTGGCGGGGCCAACGTCCTGACTTTC. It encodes CSVEDRGAGSGGANVLTF.

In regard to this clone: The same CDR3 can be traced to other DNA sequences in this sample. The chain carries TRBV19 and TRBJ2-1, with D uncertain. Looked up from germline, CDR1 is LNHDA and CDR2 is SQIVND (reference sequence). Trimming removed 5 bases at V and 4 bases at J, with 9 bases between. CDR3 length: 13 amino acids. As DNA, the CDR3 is TGTGCCAGTAGTTCGAGCATTTACAATGAGCAGTTCTTC. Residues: CASSSSIYNEQFF.

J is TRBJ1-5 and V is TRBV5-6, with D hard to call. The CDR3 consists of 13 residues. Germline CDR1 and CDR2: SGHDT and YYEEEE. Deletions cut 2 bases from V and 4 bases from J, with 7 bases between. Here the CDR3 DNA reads TGTGCCAGCAGCTTCGCGAGGAATCAGCCCCAGCATTTT. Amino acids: CASSFARNQPQHF.

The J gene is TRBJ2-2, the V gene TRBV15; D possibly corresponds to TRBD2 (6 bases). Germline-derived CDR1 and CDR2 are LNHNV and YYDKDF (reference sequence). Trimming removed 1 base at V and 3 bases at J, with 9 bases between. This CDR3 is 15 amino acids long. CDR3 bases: TGTGCCACCAGCAGAGGTGGGGGGTACACCGGGGAGCTGTTTTTT. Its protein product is CATSRGGGYTGELFF.

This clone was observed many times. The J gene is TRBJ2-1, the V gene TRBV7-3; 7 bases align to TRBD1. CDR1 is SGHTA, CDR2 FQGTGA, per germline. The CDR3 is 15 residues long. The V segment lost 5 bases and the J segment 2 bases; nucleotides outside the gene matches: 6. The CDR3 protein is CASSLDRTPYNEQFF. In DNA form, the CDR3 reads TGTGCCAGCAGCCTGGACAGGACCCCCTACAATGAGCAGTTCTTC.

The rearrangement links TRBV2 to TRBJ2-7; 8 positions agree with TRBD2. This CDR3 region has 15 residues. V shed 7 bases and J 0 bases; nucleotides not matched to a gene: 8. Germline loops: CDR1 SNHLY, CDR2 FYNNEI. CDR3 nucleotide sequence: TGTGCCAGCACCACCAGCGGGGGACTCTCCTACGAGCAGTACTTC. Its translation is CASTTSGGLSYEQYF.

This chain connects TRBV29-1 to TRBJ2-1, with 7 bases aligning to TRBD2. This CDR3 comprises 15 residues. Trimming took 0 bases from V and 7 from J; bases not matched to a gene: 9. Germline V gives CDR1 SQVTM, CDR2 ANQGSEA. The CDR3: CSVEDRSGVGNEQFF. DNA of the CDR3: TGCAGCGTTGAAGATAGGAGCGGGGTCGGTAATGAGCAGTTCTTC.

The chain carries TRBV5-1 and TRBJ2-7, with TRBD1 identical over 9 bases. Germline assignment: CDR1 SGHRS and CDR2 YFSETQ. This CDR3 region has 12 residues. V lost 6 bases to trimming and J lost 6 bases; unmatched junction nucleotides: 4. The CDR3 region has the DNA TGCGCCAGCACTGGACAGGGGCCCGAGCAGTACTTC. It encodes CASTGQGPEQYF. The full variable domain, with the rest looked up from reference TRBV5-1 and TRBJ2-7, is KAGVTQTPRYLIKTRGQQVTLSCSPISGHRSVSWYQQTPGQGLQFLFEYFSETQRNKGNFPGRFSGRQFSNSRSEMNVSTLELGDSALYLCASTGQGPEQYFGPGTRLTVT.

As DNA, the CDR3 is TGTGCCAGCAGCTTTCTAGCGGGGGGCGGCCTCGACACAGATACGCAGTATTTT. As protein: CASSFLAGGGLDTDTQYF. The V and J genes are TRBV7-3 and TRBJ2-3; 11 bases align to TRBD2. V shed 3 bases, J shed 2 bases, and the junction held 10 bases outside the gene matches. CDR1 and CDR2 from the germline V gene are SGHTA and FQGTGA. The CDR3 extends over 18 amino acids.

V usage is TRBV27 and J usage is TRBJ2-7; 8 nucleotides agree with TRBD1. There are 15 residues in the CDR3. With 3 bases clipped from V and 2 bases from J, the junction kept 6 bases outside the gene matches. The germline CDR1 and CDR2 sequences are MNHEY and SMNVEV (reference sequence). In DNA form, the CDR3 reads TGTGCCAGCAGTTTTGAGTCAGGGGGCCCCTACGAGCAGTACTTC. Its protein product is CASSFESGGPYEQYF.

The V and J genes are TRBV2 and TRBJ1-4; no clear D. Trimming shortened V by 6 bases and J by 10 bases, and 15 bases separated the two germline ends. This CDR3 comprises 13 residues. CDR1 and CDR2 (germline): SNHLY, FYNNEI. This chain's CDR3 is CASSPDGSPKLFF. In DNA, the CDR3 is TGTGCCAGCAGCCCAGACGGGAGCCCAAAACTGTTTTTT. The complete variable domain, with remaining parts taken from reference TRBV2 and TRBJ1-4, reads EPEVTQTPSHQVTQMGQEVILRCVPISNHLYFYWYRQILGQKVEFLVSFYNNEISEKSEIFDDQFSVERPDGSNFTLKIRSTKLEDSAMYFCASSPDGSPKLFFGSGTQLSVL.

The CDR3 DNA follows: TGTGCCAGCAGCTTGGGACAGGGAGGTGGCTACACCTTC. Protein sequence: CASSLGQGGGYTF. The chain has TRBV7-2 and TRBJ1-2, with TRBD1 matching 9 bases. V gave up 3 bases and J gave up 7 bases; unmatched junction bases: 3. The CDR3 loop spans 13 amino acids. The germline V gene encodes CDR1 SGHTA and CDR2 FQGNSA. Combining the CDR3 with reference TRBV7-2 and TRBJ1-2 gives the whole variable domain GAGVSQSPSNKVTEKGKDVELRCDPISGHTALYWYRQSLGQGLEFLIYFQGNSAPDKSGLPSDRFSAERTGGSVSTLTIQRTQQEDSAVYLCASSLGQGGGYTFGSGTRLTVV.

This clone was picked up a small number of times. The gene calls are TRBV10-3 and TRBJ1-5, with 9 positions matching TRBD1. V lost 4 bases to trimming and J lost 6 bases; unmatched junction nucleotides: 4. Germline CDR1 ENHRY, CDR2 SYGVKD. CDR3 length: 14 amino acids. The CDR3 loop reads CAISGTGAGQPQHF. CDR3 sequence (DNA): TGTGCCATCAGTGGGACAGGGGCCGGTCAGCCCCAGCATTTT.

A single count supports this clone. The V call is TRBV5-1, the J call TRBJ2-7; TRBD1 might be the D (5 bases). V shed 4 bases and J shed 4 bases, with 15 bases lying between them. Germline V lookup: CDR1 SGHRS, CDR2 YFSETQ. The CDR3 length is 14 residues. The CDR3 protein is CASSHTGTRYEQYF. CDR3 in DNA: TGCGCCAGCAGCCATACAGGTACGAGGTACGAGCAGTACTTC. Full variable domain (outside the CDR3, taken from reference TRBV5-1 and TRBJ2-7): KAGVTQTPRYLIKTRGQQVTLSCSPISGHRSVSWYQQTPGQGLQFLFEYFSETQRNKGNFPGRFSGRQFSNSRSEMNVSTLELGDSALYLCASSHTGTRYEQYFGPGTRLTVT.

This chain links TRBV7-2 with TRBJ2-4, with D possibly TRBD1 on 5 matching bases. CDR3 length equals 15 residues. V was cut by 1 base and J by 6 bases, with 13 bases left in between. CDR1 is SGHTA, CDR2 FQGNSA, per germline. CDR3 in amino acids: CASSLGRGWGNIQYF. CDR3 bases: TGTGCCAGCAGCTTAGGTAGGGGCTGGGGAAACATTCAGTACTTC.

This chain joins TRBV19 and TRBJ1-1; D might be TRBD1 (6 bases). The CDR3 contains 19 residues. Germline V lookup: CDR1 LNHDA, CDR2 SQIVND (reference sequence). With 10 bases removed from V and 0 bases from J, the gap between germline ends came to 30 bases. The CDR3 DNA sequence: TGTGCCACCCTCCGGTTATCCAGGGGCCTCGTAGGGGTGAACACTGAAGCTTTCTTT. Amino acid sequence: CATLRLSRGLVGVNTEAFF.